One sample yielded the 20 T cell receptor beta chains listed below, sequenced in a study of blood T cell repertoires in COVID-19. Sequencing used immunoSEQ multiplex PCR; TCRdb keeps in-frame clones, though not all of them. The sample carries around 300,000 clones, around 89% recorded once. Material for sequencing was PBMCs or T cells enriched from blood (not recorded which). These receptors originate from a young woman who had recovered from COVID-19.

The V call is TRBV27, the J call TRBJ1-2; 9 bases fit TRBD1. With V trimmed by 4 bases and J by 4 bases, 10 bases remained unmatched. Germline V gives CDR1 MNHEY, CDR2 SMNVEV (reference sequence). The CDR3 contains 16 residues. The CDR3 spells CASSSIPGTGSYGYTF. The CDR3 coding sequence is TGTGCCAGCAGTTCCATCCCCGGGACAGGGTCCTATGGCTACACCTTC.

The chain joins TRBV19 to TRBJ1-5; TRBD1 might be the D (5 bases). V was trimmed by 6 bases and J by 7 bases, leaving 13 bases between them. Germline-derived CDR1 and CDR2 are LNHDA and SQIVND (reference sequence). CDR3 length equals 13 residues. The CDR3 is CASRSNGAQPQHF. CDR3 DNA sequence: TGTGCCAGTAGGTCGAATGGGGCCCAGCCCCAGCATTTT.

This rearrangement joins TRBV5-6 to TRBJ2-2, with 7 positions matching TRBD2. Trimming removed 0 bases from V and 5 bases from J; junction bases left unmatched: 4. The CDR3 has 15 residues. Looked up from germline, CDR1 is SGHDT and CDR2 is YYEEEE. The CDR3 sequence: CASSLVGGKTGELFF. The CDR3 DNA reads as TGTGCCAGCAGCTTGGTCGGGGGGAAGACCGGGGAGCTGTTTTTT.

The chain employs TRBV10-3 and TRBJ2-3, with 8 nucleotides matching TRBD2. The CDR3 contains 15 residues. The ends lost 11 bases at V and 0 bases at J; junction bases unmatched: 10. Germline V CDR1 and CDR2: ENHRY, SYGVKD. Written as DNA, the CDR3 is TGTGCCGGGGCGGGGGGCACGGTAAGCACAGATACGCAGTATTTT. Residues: CAGAGGTVSTDTQYF.

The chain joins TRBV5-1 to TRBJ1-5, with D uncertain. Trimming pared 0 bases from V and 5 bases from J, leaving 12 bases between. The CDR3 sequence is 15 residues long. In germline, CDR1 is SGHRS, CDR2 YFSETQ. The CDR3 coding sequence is TGCGCCAGCAGCTTGGTTGGCGGCCTCGATCAGCCCCAGCATTTT. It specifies CASSLVGGLDQPQHF.

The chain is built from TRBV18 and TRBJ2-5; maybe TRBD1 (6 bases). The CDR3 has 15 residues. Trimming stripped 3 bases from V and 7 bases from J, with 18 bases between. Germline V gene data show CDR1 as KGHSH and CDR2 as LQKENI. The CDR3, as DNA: TGTGCCAGCTCACCTCTACAGGGAGCTGGGGGGACCCAGTACTTC. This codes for CASSPLQGAGGTQYF.

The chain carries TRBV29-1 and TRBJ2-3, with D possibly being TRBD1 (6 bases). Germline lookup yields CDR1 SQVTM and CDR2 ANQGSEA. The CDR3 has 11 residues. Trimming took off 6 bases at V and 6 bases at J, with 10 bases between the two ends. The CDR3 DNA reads TGCAGCGTCCGTACAGGGGATACGCAGTATTTT. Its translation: CSVRTGDTQYF.

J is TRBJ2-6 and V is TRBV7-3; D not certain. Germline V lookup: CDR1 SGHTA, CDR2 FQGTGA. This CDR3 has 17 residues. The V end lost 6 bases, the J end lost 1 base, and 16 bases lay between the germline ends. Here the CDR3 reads CASRSTYDPSGANVLTF. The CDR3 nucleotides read TGTGCCAGCAGGTCGACATATGACCCGTCTGGGGCCAACGTCCTGACTTTC.

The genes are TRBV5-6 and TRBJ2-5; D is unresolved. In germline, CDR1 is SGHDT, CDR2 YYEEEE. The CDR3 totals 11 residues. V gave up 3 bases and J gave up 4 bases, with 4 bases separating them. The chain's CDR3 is CASSSRETQYF. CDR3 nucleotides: TGTGCCAGCAGCTCCCGAGAGACCCAGTACTTC. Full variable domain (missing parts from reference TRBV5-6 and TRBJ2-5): DAGVTQSPTHLIKTRGQQVTLRCSPKSGHDTVSWYQQALGQGPQFIFQYYEEEERQRGNFPDRFSGHQFPNYSSELNVNALLLGDSALYLCASSSRETQYFGPGTRLLVL.

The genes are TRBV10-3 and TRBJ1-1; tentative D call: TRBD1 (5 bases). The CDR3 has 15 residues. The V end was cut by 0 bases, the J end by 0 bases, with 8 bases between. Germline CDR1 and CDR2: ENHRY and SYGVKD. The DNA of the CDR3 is TGTGCCATCAGTGAGTCGGGCAGGGTGAACACTGAAGCTTTCTTT. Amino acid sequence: CAISESGRVNTEAFF.

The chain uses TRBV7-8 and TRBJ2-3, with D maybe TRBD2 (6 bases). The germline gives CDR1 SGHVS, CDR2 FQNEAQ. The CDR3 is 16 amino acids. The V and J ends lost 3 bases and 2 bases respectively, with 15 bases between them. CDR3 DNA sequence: TGTGCCAGCAGCTTCAAGGACGGGACTCTCACAGATACGCAGTATTTT. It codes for CASSFKDGTLTDTQYF.

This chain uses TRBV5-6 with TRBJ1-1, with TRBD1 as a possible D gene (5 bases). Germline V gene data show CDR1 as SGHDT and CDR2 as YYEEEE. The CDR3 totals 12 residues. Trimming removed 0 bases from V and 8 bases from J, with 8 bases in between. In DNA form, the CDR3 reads TGTGCCAGCAGCTTGGTGACAGAAGAAGCTTTCTTT. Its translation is CASSLVTEEAFF.

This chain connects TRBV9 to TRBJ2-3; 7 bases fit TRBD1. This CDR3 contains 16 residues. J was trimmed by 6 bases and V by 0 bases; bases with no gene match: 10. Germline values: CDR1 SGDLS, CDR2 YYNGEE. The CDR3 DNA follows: TGTGCCAGCAGCGTAGAGCAGGGGGTATTGCTGGATACGCAGTATTTT. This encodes CASSVEQGVLLDTQYF.

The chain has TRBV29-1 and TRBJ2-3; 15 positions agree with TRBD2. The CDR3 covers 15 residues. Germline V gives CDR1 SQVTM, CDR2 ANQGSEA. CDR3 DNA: TGCAGTCACGGGACTAGCGGGGGGTCCACAGATACGCAGTATTTT. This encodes CSHGTSGGSTDTQYF.

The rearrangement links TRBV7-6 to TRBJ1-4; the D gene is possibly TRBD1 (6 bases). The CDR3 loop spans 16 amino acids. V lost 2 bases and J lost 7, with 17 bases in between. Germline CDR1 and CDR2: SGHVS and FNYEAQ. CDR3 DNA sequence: TGTGCCAGCAGCTTAAAGCAGGGGATCCCGCGTGAAAAACTGTTTTTT. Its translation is CASSLKQGIPREKLFF.

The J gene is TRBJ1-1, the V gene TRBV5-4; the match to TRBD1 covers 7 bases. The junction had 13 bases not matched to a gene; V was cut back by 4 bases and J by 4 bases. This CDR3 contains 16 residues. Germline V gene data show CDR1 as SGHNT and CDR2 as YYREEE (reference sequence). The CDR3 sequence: CASSADRAAIRTEAFF. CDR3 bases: TGTGCCAGCAGCGCCGACAGGGCGGCGATTCGCACTGAAGCTTTCTTT.

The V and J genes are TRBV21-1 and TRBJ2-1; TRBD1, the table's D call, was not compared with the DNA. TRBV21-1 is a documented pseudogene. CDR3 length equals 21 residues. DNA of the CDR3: TGTGCCAGCAGCCAAAACCTACGCCATAGACAGGACCTGAGCTCCTACAATGAGCAGTTCTTC. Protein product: CASSQNLRHRQDLSSYNEQFF.

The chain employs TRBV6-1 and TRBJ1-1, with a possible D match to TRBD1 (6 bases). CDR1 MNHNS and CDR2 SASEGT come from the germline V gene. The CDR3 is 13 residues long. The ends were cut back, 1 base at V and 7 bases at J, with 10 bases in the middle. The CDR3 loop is CASSEVGTFEAFF. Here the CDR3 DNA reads TGTGCCAGCAGTGAAGTAGGGACATTTGAAGCTTTCTTT.

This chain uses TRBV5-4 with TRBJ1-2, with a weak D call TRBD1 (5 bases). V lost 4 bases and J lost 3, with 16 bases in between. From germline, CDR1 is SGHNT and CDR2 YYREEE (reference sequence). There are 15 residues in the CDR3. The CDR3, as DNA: TGTGCCAGCAGCCCGGGGGGGTGGGAAGACTATGGCTACACCTTC. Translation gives CASSPGGWEDYGYTF.

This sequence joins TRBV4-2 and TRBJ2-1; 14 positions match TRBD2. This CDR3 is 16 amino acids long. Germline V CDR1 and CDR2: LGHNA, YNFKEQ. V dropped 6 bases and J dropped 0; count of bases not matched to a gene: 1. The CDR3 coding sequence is TGTGCCAGCAGGACTAGCGGGGGGGCCTCCTACAATGAGCAGTTCTTC. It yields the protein CASRTSGGASYNEQFF.